The clone carrying this T cell receptor (beta chain) turned up a few times. From germline, CDR1 is LNHNV and CDR2 YYDKDF (reference sequence). V was trimmed by 4 bases and J by 0 bases, leaving 11 bases between them. There are 15 residues in the CDR3. The entry originates in a study of CD8+ T cells in alopecia areata. Sequencing used cDNA as its template, made by extracting RNA and reverse transcribing it. Generated by immunoSEQ multiplex PCR, the TCRdb table keeps only in-frame clones and is missing some. The sample has around 130,000 clones, 45% to 60% seen once. This sequence originates from a human donor with alopecia areata. The specimen comprised CD4+ T cells sorted from blood, sampled at week 0. The chain recombines TRBV15 with TRBJ2-3, with D tentatively TRBD1 (6 bases). CDR3 sequence (DNA): TGTGCCACCAGCACTGACAGGCACAGCACAGATACGCAGTATTTT. Protein product: CATSTDRHSTDTQYF.